The 15 T cell receptor beta chains presented below share a single source sample, sequenced in a study of esophageal squamous cell carcinoma under preoperative chemotherapy. Time point described: before preoperative PTX-NDP chemotherapy. TCRdb used MiXCR to reprocess the PCR reads, holding one entry per CDR3 protein. The sample consists of roughly 13,000 distinct CDR3 sequences, roughly half of them appearing once. Sampling was conducted from a patient given preoperative chemotherapy. These receptors were obtained from a human donor with esophageal squamous cell carcinoma. The donor label of this sample is uncertain.

This clonotype was observed a single time. V usage is TRBV7-6 and J usage is TRBJ2-1; 12 bases align to TRBD2. The J call may be wrong; the DNA end is better matched by TRBJ2-5. The CDR3 has 16 residues. Germline-derived CDR1 and CDR2 are SGHVS and FNYEAQ. The chain's CDR3 is CASSLGTSGTKETQYF. Written as DNA, the CDR3 is TGTGCCAGCAGCTTAGGGACTAGCGGGACGAAAGAGACCCAGTACTTC.

A word on this clonotype: One junction end does not reproduce the germline sequence, and a read error may be involved. This chain joins TRBV7-7 and TRBJ2-1; a weak D match, TRBD2 (5 bases). The CDR3 contains 14 residues. Germline values: CDR1 SSHAT, CDR2 FNYEAQ (reference sequence). CDR3 nucleotide sequence: TGTGCTAGCAGCCCCAAGGCGGGTGGGGAGACCCAGTTCTTC. It yields the protein CASSPKAGGETQFF. Supplemented by reference TRBV7-7 and TRBJ2-1, the full variable domain reads GAGVSQSPRYKVTKRGQDVTLRCDPISSHATLYWYQQALGQGPEFLTYFNYEAQPDKSGLPSDRFSAERPEGSISTLTIQRTEQRDSAMYRCASSPKAGGETQFFGPGTRLTVL.

This rearrangement joins TRBV7-2 to TRBJ2-1; D remains unclear. The J call may be in error: the DNA end matches TRBJ2-5 better. Germline V gene sequence: CDR1 SGHTA, CDR2 FQGNSA. The CDR3 runs 14 residues. CDR3 bases: TGTGCCAGCAGCGGACGGAACCTCCTGGAGACCCAGTACTTC. Translating it yields CASSGRNLLETQYF.

The rearrangement joins TRBV7-9 to TRBJ2-2; the D gene is possibly TRBD2 (5 bases). Trimming removed 1 base at V and 5 bases at J, with 11 bases between. Germline loops: CDR1 SEHNR, CDR2 FQNEAQ (reference sequence). The CDR3 runs to 15 residues. CDR3 nucleotides: TGTGCCAGCAGCTTAGGAGAAAGGAGGACCGGGGAGCTGTTTTTT. Translating gives CASSLGERRTGELFF.

In this sample, this clonotype turned up a few times. The chain combines TRBV27 with TRBJ1-1; possibly TRBD1 for D (5 bases). The CDR3 is made up of 15 amino acids. Trimming stripped 2 bases from V and 0 bases from J, with 10 bases between. In germline, CDR1 is MNHEY, CDR2 SMNVEV (reference sequence). CDR3 DNA sequence: TGTGCCAGCAGTTTACGGGGCACAATGAACACTGAAGCTTTCTTT. Translation gives CASSLRGTMNTEAFF.

This chain links TRBV7-2 with TRBJ2-5; 8 nucleotides match TRBD1. The DNA end lines up better with TRBJ2-1; the J call may be wrong. This CDR3 has 15 amino acids. CDR1 and CDR2 from the germline V gene are SGHTA and FQGNSA. The chain's CDR3 is CASSLRTGNQETQFF. The CDR3 nucleotides read TGTGCCAGCAGCTTAAGGACAGGGAATCAAGAGACCCAGTTCTTC.

CDR3 DNA: TGTGCCAGCAGTCCGGGGGACCAGGGGGATGAGCAGTTCTTC. It encodes CASSPGDQGDEQFF. This chain connects TRBV12-3 or TRBV12-4 to TRBJ2-1; D may be TRBD1 (7 bases). The CDR3 is made up of 14 amino acids. V shed 5 bases and J shed 8 bases, with 16 bases lying between them.

Judged by abundance, this clonotype is medium-sized. This chain connects TRBV12-3 or TRBV12-4 to TRBJ2-2, with 10 bases that match TRBD2. Trimming took 5 bases from V and 5 from J; bases not matched to a gene: 11. The CDR3 extends over 17 amino acids. CDR3 residues: CASSIAWASGRTGELFF. For the CDR3, the DNA is TGTGCCAGCAGTATTGCGTGGGCTAGCGGGAGAACCGGGGAGCTGTTTTTT.

By sample fraction, this clonotype is medium-sized. The chain has TRBV6-1 and TRBJ2-1; D not certain. The V gene lost 6 bases and the J gene lost 8 bases, with 20 bases spanning the gap. Germline V gives CDR1 MNHNS, CDR2 SASEGT. The CDR3 covers 15 residues. CDR3 bases: TGTGCCAGCAGGGACGGACGGGCCCCCTTCCATGAGCAGTTCTTC. This translates into CASRDGRAPFHEQFF.

This clonotype is medium-sized by share. The chain is built from TRBV27 and TRBJ2-1; D uncertain. Trimming stripped 5 bases from V and 0 bases from J, with 11 bases between. Per germline, CDR1 MNHEY and CDR2 SMNVEV (reference sequence). The CDR3 loop spans 15 amino acids. CDR3 nucleotide sequence: TGTGCCAGCAGTGCCTCGGAGAGCTCCTACAATGAGCAGTTCTTC. Translation gives CASSASESSYNEQFF.

The table lists this clonotype with many counts. The chain carries TRBV6-1 and TRBJ2-1; D tentatively reads TRBD1 or TRBD2 (5 bases each). CDR1 and CDR2 (germline): MNHNS, SASEGT. The V end lost 4 bases, the J end lost 4 bases, and 20 bases lay between the germline ends. The CDR3 is 17 residues long. Here the CDR3 reads CASSGDPTGKLYNEQFF. CDR3 bases: TGTGCCAGCAGTGGGGACCCGACGGGAAAGTTATACAATGAGCAGTTCTTC.

Regarding this clonotype: Germline and junction disagree at one end, which may indicate a read error. The chain couples TRBV6-1 to TRBJ2-5, with D possibly being TRBD1 (8 bases). The CDR3 loop spans 16 amino acids. Germline assignment: CDR1 MNHNS and CDR2 SASEGT. The CDR3, as DNA: TGTGCCAGCGGGGGGGCAGGGGGCCCCGGCAAAGAGACGCAGTATTTC. Translation: CASGGAGGPGKETQYF.

This clonotype counts as medium-sized (0.01 to 0.1%). The CDR3 bases are TGTGCCAGCAGTTACTCGCTGGGACAGGGAAAAGCGGGTACGCAGTATTTT. Protein: CASSYSLGQGKAGTQYF. The J gene is TRBJ2-3, the V gene TRBV6-2 or TRBV6-3; TRBD1 matches 9 bases. Per the germline V gene, CDR1 is MNHEY and CDR2 is SVGEGT. The CDR3 covers 17 residues. The V segment lost 0 bases and the J segment 8 bases; nucleotides outside the gene matches: 12.

This clonotype is categorized as medium-sized. The chain is built from TRBV6-1 and TRBJ1-1; D is perhaps TRBD1 (6 bases). Trimming took 4 bases from V and 3 from J, leaving 9 bases between them. CDR3 size: 13 residues. CDR1 and CDR2 from the germline V gene are MNHNS and SASEGT. The CDR3 DNA sequence: TGTGCCAGCAGTGTTAACAGGGACACTGAAGCTTTCTTT. This gives the protein CASSVNRDTEAFF.

Regarding this clonotype: A single base separates this from a much larger clone, so it may be a read error. The chain recombines TRBV7-2 with TRBJ2-3; 8 bases line up with TRBD1. The DNA end favors TRBJ2-1, so the J call may be wrong. From germline, CDR1 is SGHTA and CDR2 FQGNSA. The CDR3 loop spans 13 amino acids. Here the CDR3 reads CASSLGQAYEQFF. CDR3 bases: TGTGCCAGCAGCTTGGGACAGGCGTACGAGCAGTTCTTC.